The 13 T cell receptor beta chains listed next were all sequenced from one sample in a study of beta chain features in type 1 diabetes. These receptors are not linked to any known antigen. Study-wide results and caveats: For Type 1 diabetes patients, all four CD4+ subsets carried TCRB CDR3s that were moderately but significantly shorter.

Of the isolated RNA, all was reverse transcribed, and so the sequenced material was expressed TCRB transcripts. TCRdb keeps only in-frame clones here, not all; method: immunoSEQ multiplex PCR. The data show a few hundred thousand clones, roughly 21% seen once. The sequenced sample was naive CD4+ T cells from blood. The receptors shown here come from a woman between 40 and 55 years old with type 1 diabetes.

J is TRBJ2-3 and V is TRBV29-1; D remains ambiguous. CDR3 length: 13 residues. The germline V gene has CDR1 SQVTM and CDR2 ANQGSEA. Trimming took off 3 bases at V and 6 bases at J, with 13 bases between the two ends. The CDR3 sequence: CSVEGSADDTQYF. The CDR3 DNA sequence: TGCAGCGTTGAGGGCTCGGCCGATGATACGCAGTATTTT.

This clone has only a few counts. This chain joins TRBV2 and TRBJ1-5; D remains ambiguous. V was shortened by 4 bases and J by 5 bases, with 3 bases between the two germline ends. The CDR3 spans 11 residues. Germline CDR1 SNHLY, CDR2 FYNNEI. The CDR3 coding sequence is TGTGCCAGCAGTGCGGATCAGCCCCAGCATTTT. The encoded protein is CASSADQPQHF.

The chain couples TRBV7-9 to TRBJ2-5; 7 nucleotides align to TRBD2. Germline V gene data show CDR1 as SEHNR and CDR2 as FQNEAQ (reference sequence). V trimming: 2 bases; J trimming: 5 bases; junction bases outside the gene matches: 5. This CDR3 is 14 amino acids long. Written as DNA, the CDR3 is TGTGCCAGCAGCTTAAGCGGGGCCCCGGAGACCCAGTACTTC. It codes for CASSLSGAPETQYF.

This clone appeared a few times. In the same sample, other DNA sequences code for this CDR3. This chain links TRBV2 with TRBJ2-3; D is uncertain. V was pared by 5 bases and J by 3 bases, with 3 bases between. The length of the CDR3 is 11 residues. Per the germline V gene, CDR1 is SNHLY and CDR2 is FYNNEI. The CDR3 region has the DNA TGTGCCAGCAGTCTTACAGATACGCAGTATTTT. Protein: CASSLTDTQYF.

The chain has TRBV9 and TRBJ1-6; the D gene is possibly TRBD1 (5 bases). The V end was cut by 3 bases, the J end by 9 bases, with 16 bases between. Germline-derived CDR1 and CDR2 are SGDLS and YYNGEE. The CDR3 totals 15 residues. Written as DNA, the CDR3 is TGTGCCAGCAGCGCCGCGGGGCAGGGTGGTTCACCCCTCCACTTT. Residues: CASSAAGQGGSPLHF.

V usage is TRBV7-3 and J usage is TRBJ1-1, with D maybe TRBD1 (5 bases). The CDR3 is made up of 14 amino acids. The germline V and J ends were trimmed by 5 bases and 1 base, with 11 bases remaining between them. The germline V gene has CDR1 SGHTA and CDR2 FQGTGA. The CDR3 sequence: CASSRDSSNTEAFF. The CDR3 nucleotides are TGTGCCAGCAGCCGCGACAGCTCGAACACTGAAGCTTTCTTT.

The chain uses TRBV7-9 and TRBJ2-7; 9 bases are a match to TRBD1. Germline loops: CDR1 SEHNR, CDR2 FQNEAQ (reference sequence). The CDR3 consists of 13 residues. The ends lost 7 bases at V and 2 bases at J; junction bases unmatched: 3. CDR3 DNA: TGTGCCAGCAAGGGGACAGGGACCTACGAGCAGTACTTC. It encodes CASKGTGTYEQYF.

The chain combines TRBV6-5 with TRBJ1-2; D is perhaps TRBD1 (5 bases). The germline V gene has CDR1 MNHEY and CDR2 SVGAGI. V was clipped by 4 bases and J by 10 bases, with 22 bases between them. This CDR3 is 15 amino acids long. The DNA for the CDR3 is TGTGCCAGCAGTTTCAGGCGGGCGGGGCTGAACTACTACACCTTC. This encodes CASSFRRAGLNYYTF.

In this sample, this clone turned up a few times. The chain recombines TRBV2 with TRBJ1-5, with 12 bases matching TRBD1. Germline loops: CDR1 SNHLY, CDR2 FYNNEI. The CDR3 spans 14 residues. V dropped 8 bases and J dropped 6; count of bases not matched to a gene: 5. The CDR3 loop reads CASGGQGAGQPQHF. The CDR3 nucleotides read TGTGCCAGCGGGGGACAGGGGGCGGGTCAGCCCCAGCATTTT.

The chain has TRBV9 and TRBJ1-5; TRBD1 aligns across 9 bases. Germline CDR1 is SGDLS and CDR2 is YYNGEE. The CDR3 loop spans 15 amino acids. V was pared by 2 bases and J by 3 bases, with 3 bases of the junction left unmatched. The CDR3 DNA sequence: TGTGCCAGCAGCGTGGGACAGGGCCCCAATCAGCCCCAGCATTTT. Protein product: CASSVGQGPNQPQHF. The full variable domain, rest sourced from reference TRBV9 and TRBJ1-5, is DSGVTQTPKHLITATGQRVTLRCSPRSGDLSVYWYQQSLDQGLQFLIQYYNGEERAKGNILERFSAQQFPDLHSELNLSSLELGDSALYFCASSVGQGPNQPQHFGDGTRLSIL.

J is TRBJ2-5 and V is TRBV29-1, with D perhaps TRBD1 (6 bases). Germline V gives CDR1 SQVTM, CDR2 ANQGSEA. This CDR3 is 13 amino acids long. The ends were cut back, 4 bases at V and 1 base at J, with 10 bases in the middle. The CDR3 loop reads CSVVKGVQETQYF. The CDR3 nucleotides read TGCAGCGTTGTAAAGGGGGTCCAAGAGACCCAGTACTTC.

The chain recombines TRBV5-4 with TRBJ1-2; TRBD1 matches at 7 bases. V lost 5 bases, J lost 2 bases, and 12 bases stayed unmatched. This CDR3 has 16 amino acids. The germline gives CDR1 SGHNT, CDR2 YYREEE (reference sequence). CDR3 DNA sequence: TGTGCCAGCAGTTCCTCGACAGGGACCGGGAACTATGGCTACACCTTC. This sequence encodes CASSSSTGTGNYGYTF.

The V gene is TRBV29-1, the J gene TRBJ2-7, with 8 positions matching TRBD2. The V segment lost 4 bases and the J segment 4 bases; nucleotides outside the gene matches: 9. Germline V gene data show CDR1 as SQVTM and CDR2 as ANQGSEA. The CDR3 contains 14 residues. In DNA form, the CDR3 reads TGCAGCGTTGCAGGCGAGCGGGAGCCATACGAGCAGTACTTC. Its translation is CSVAGEREPYEQYF.